This T cell receptor (beta chain) was observed in a study of OX40 agonist ivuxolimab in advanced cancers. Assay: immunoSEQ multiplex PCR; the TCRdb copy retains only in-frame clones and omits some. Of about 14,000 clones listed, roughly 77% are singletons. CDR3 length: 15 residues. V was clipped by 4 bases and J by 4 bases; unmatched bases: 7. Germline CDR1 reads SGHRS; CDR2 reads YFSETQ. By frequency in the sample, this clone is medium-sized. Source: CD4+ or CD8+ T cells sorted from blood, taken in a trial of the OX40 agonist ivuxolimab. The rearrangement uses TRBV5-1 and TRBJ2-7; 11 bases match TRBD2. The sequence came from an adult with an advanced solid tumor such as melanoma, head and neck, liver or kidney cancer. Here the CDR3 DNA reads TGCGCCAGCAGCCCGGAACTAGCGGGAGAGTACGAGCAGTACTTC. Residues: CASSPELAGEYEQYF.